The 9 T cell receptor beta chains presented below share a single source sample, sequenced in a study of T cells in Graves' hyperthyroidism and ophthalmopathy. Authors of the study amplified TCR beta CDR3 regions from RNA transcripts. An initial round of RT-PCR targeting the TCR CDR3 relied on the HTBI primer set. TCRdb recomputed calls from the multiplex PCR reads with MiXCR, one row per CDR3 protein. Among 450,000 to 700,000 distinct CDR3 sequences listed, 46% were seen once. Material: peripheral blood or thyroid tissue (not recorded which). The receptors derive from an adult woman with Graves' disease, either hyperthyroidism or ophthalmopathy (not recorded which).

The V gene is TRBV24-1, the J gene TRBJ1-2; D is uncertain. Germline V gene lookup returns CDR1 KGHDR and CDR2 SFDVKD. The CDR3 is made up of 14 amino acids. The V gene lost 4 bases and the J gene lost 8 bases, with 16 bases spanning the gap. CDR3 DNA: TGTGCCACCAGTGAACCCTCACGGGAAGGCGGCTACACCTTC. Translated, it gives CATSEPSREGGYTF.

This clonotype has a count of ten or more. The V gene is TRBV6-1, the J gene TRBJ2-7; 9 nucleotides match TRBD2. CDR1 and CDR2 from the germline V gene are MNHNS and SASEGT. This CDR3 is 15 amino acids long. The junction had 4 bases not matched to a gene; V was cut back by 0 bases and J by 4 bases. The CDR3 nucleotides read TGTGCCAGCAGTGAAGCTCCTGGACTAGCGTACGAGCAGTACTTC. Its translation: CASSEAPGLAYEQYF.

In nucleotides, the CDR3 is TGTGCCAGCAGTTTATTCTATATGGGACAAGAAATTGATGGCTACACCTTC. Translating gives CASSLFYMGQEIDGYTF. J is TRBJ1-2 and V is TRBV27; D is perhaps TRBD1 (6 bases). This CDR3 comprises 17 residues. Germline assignment: CDR1 MNHEY and CDR2 SMNVEV (reference sequence). V lost 1 base to trimming and J lost 6 bases, with 21 bases between them.

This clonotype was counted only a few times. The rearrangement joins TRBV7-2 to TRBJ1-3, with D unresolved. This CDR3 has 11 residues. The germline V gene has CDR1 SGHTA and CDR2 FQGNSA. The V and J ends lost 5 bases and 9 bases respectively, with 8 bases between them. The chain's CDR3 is CASSVTSTIYF. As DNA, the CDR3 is TGTGCCAGCAGCGTAACATCCACCATATATTTT.

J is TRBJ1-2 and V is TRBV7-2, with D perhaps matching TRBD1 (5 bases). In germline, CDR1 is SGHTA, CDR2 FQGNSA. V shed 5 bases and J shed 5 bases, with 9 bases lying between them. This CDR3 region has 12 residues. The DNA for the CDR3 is TGTGCCAGCAGCGCGACAGAGTATGGCTACACCTTC. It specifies CASSATEYGYTF.

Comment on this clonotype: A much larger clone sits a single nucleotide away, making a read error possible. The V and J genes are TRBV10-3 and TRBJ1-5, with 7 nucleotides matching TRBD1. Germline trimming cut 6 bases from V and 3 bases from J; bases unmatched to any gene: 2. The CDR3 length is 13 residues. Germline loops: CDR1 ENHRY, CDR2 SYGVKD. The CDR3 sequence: CAIRGQFNQPQHF. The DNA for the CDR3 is TGTGCCATCAGGGGACAGTTCAATCAGCCCCAGCATTTT.

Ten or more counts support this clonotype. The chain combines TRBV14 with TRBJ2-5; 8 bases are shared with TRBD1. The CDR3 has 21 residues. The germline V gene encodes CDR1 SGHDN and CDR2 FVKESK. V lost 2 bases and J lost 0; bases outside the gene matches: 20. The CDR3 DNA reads TGTGCCAGCAGCCAAATCGATCCGGGACAGGTAGCTTTTGAGTACCAAGAGACCCAGTACTTC. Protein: CASSQIDPGQVAFEYQETQYF.

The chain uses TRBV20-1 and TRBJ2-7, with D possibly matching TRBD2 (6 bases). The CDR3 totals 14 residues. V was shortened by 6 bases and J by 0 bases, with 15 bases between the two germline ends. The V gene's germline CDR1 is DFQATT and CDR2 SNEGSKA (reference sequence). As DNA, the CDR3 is TGCAGTGCCGTCGGGCTCGGGAGCTCCTACGAGCAGTACTTC. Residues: CSAVGLGSSYEQYF.

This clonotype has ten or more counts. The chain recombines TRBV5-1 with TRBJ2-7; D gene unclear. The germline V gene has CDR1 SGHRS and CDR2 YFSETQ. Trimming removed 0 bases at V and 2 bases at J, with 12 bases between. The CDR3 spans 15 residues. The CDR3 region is CASSLALGQTYEQYF. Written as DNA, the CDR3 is TGCGCCAGCAGCTTGGCTTTAGGCCAGACCTACGAGCAGTACTTC. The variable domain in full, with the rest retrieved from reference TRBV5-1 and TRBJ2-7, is KAGVTQTPRYLIKTRGQQVTLSCSPISGHRSVSWYQQTPGQGLQFLFEYFSETQRNKGNFPGRFSGRQFSNSRSEMNVSTLELGDSALYLCASSLALGQTYEQYFGPGTRLTVT.